This paragraph covers one T cell receptor (beta chain) sequence. The antigen remains undetermined. The CDR3 spans 15 residues. Germline CDR1 and CDR2: SGHNT and YENEEA. V was pared by 1 base and J by 4 bases, with 5 bases of the junction left unmatched. Partitioning of CD4+ cells yielded a CD45RA+ naive subset and a CD45RA-negative memory subset. This record belongs to a study of shared clonotypes between healthy human individuals. Study-level points and caveats: Memory subsets generally showed smaller estimated richness than naive subsets did. Donor clonotype sharing was expected to depend on sequencing depth.

The protocol was immunoSEQ multiplex PCR, while the TCRdb copy is restricted to in-frame clones and leaves out a portion. The profile shows more than 2,000,000 clones, just over 90% of them singletons. Sample: naive CD4+ T cells from PBMCs. Indicated subset: CD45RA+ positively selected. The sequence was collected from a man aged 18 to 35 in good health. Some clones in this sample may be carry-over from other donors' samples. The chain combines TRBV11-3 with TRBJ2-3, with TRBD1 matching over 7 bases. The CDR3 loop reads CASSLGGGRADTQYF. CDR3 DNA: TGTGCCAGCAGCTTAGGAGGGGGCCGCGCAGATACGCAGTATTTT.